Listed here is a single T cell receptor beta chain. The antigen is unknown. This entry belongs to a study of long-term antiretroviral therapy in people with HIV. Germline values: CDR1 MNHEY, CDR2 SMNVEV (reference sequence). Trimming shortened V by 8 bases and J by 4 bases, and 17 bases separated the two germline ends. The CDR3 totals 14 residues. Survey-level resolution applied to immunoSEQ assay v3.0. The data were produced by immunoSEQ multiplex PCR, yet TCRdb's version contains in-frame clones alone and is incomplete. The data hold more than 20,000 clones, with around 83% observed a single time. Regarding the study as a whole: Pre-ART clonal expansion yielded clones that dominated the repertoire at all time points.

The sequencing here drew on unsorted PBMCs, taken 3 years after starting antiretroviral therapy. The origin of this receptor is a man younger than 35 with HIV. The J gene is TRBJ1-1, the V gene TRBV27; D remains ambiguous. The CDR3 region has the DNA TGTGCCAGCCATATGAGGGCGGCGGGCACTGAAGCTTTCTTT. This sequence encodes CASHMRAAGTEAFF.